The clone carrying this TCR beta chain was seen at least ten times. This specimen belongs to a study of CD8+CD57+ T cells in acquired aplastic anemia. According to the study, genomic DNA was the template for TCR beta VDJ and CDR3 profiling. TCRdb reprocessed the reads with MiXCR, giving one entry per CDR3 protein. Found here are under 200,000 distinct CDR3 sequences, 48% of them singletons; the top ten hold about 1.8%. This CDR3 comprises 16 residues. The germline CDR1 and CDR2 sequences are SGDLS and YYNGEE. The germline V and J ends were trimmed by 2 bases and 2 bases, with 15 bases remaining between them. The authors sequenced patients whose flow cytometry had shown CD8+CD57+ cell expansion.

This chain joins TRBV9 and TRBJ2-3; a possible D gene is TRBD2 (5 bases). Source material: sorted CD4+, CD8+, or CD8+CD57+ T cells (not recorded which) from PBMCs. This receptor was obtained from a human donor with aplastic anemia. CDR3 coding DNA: TGTGCCAGCAGCGTTGGGAGTGGGCTAACCACAGATACGCAGTATTTT. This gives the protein CASSVGSGLTTDTQYF.